This TCR beta chain was sequenced for a study of shared clonotypes between healthy human individuals. Regarding the study as a whole: Shared clonotypes across all four donors exceeded non-shared ones in generation probability. What rarefaction showed was incomplete sorted-subset sequencing despite large depth.

Germline assignment: CDR1 SGHDT and CDR2 YYEEEE. The CDR3 runs 16 residues. V dropped 3 bases and J dropped 9; count of bases not matched to a gene: 9. Comments on this clone: Its antigen is still unknown.

Running of the assay took place at deep level. Here immunoSEQ multiplex PCR was the method, and the copy in TCRdb shows in-frame clones only, minus some. Of about 600,000 clones in the sample, roughly 98% were seen once. Naive CD8 cells lacked CD45RO and underwent positive selection for CCR7, leaving out terminally differentiated effector memory CD45RA+ cells. Sequences were obtained from naive CD8+ T cells sorted from blood. This sequence joins TRBV5-6 and TRBJ2-1, with 13 positions matching TRBD2. The sequence came from a man in his thirties or forties in good health. CDR3 sequence reads: CASSWTSGSLVVEQFF. In DNA form, the CDR3 reads TGTGCCAGCAGCTGGACTAGCGGGAGTCTCGTGGTTGAGCAGTTCTTC.